These T cell receptor beta chains were read from a single sample in a study of blood T cell repertoires in COVID-19. Method: immunoSEQ multiplex PCR; TCRdb's copy keeps in-frame clones and lacks some. Among about 300,000 clones listed, over 80% were seen once. Sequenced input: peripheral blood. Every receptor here comes from a woman in her 50s with COVID-19, enrolled during active disease. CDR3s include the opening cysteine and the closing phenylalanine or tryptophan. The D gene is left open where the match is weak. Where a row states a size, it is once, few, many or the class of an expanded clone; other rows omit it.

abundance,j_gene,d_gene,v_gene,CDR3nt,CDR3aa
few,TRBJ2-5,-,TRBV5-8,TGTGCCAGCAGCCATAGGGGGAATATAGGAGAGACCCAGTACTTC,CASSHRGNIGETQYF
few,TRBJ1-3,TRBD1,TRBV4-1,TGCGCCAGCAGCCAAAAAACAGGGGGCTCTGGAAACACCATATATTTT,CASSQKTGGSGNTIYF
-,TRBJ2-1,-,TRBV5-6,TGTGCCAGCAGCTTGGGACAGTTTTACAATGAGCAGTTCTTC,CASSLGQFYNEQFF
-,TRBJ2-7,TRBD2,TRBV7-9,TGTGCCAGCAGCAATCCTAGCGGGGGCTCCTACGAGCAGTACTTC,CASSNPSGGSYEQYF
-,TRBJ2-5,TRBD1,TRBV29-1,TGCAGCGTTGAGGGGAAGGGGGCAGGAGAGACCCAGTACTTC,CSVEGKGAGETQYF
-,TRBJ2-3,TRBD2,TRBV7-9,TGTGCCAGCAGCCGCCCGACTAGCGGGAAGCCTTCAGATACGCAGTATTTT,CASSRPTSGKPSDTQYF
-,TRBJ2-7,-,TRBV7-9,TGTGCCAGCAGCTTAGCGTCCTCTTACGAGCAGTACTTC,CASSLASSYEQYF
-,TRBJ1-2,-,TRBV6-5,TGTGCCAGCAGTAAGGGGGATAACTATGGCTACACCTTC,CASSKGDNYGYTF
-,TRBJ1-6,-,TRBV5-4,TGTGCCAGCAGCTGGAGGACAGTCGGTGGCAATTCACCCCTCCACTTT,CASSWRTVGGNSPLHF
-,TRBJ2-3,TRBD2,TRBV5-1,TGCGCCAGCAGCCCCCAACCGGGAGGGTATAGCACAGATACGCAGTATTTT,CASSPQPGGYSTDTQYF
once,TRBJ2-7,-,TRBV2,TGTGCCAGCAGGCCGAGCGGTATCTACGAGCAGTACTTC,CASRPSGIYEQYF
-,TRBJ2-5,-,TRBV29-1,TGCAGCGTTGAAGTGCACGGCGGAGACTTGGAGACCCAGTACTTC,CSVEVHGGDLETQYF
-,TRBJ1-1,-,TRBV19,TGTGCCAGTACTGCCGGGGTTCCGGAGAACACTGAAGCTTTCTTT,CASTAGVPENTEAFF
-,TRBJ2-7,-,TRBV27,TGTGCCAGCAGTTTATACGGGGGGCGCGAGCAGTACTTC,CASSLYGGREQYF
-,TRBJ1-1,-,TRBV24-1,TGTGCCACCAGTGACAGGAAGGCTGAAGCTTTCTTT,CATSDRKAEAFF